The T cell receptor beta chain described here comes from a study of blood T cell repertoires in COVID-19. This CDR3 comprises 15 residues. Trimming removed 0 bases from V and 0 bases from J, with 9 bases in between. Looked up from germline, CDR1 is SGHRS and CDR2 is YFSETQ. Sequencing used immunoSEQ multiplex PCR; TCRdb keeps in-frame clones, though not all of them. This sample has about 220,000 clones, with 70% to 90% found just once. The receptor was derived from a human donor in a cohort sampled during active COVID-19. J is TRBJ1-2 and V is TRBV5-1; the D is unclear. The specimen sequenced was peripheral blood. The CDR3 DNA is TGCGCCAGCAGCTTGGCAGGCACGCCTAACTATGGCTACACCTTC. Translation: CASSLAGTPNYGYTF.